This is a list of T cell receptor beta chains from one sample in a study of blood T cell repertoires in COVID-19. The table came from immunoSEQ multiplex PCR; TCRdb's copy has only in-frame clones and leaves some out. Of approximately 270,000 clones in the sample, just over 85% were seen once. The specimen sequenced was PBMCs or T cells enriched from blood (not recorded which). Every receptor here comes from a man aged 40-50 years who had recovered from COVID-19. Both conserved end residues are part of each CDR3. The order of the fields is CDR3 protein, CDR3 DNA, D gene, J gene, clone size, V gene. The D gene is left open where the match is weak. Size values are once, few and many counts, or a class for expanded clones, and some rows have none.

CDR3 protein: CASSQPLGGQPQHF
CDR3 DNA: TGTGCCAGCAGCCAACCCTTGGGGGGTCAGCCCCAGCATTTT
D gene: -
J gene: TRBJ1-5
clone size: -
V gene: TRBV4-2

CDR3 protein: CASSPATLAERETQYF
CDR3 DNA: TGTGCCAGCAGCCCCGCCACCCTAGCGGAAAGGGAGACCCAGTACTTC
D gene: TRBD2
J gene: TRBJ2-5
clone size: once
V gene: TRBV7-6

CDR3 protein: CASSQAYEYNTGELFF
CDR3 DNA: TGTGCCAGCAGCCAAGCGTACGAGTACAACACCGGGGAGCTGTTTTTT
D gene: -
J gene: TRBJ2-2
clone size: -
V gene: TRBV4-2

CDR3 protein: CASSYSGDGSPLHF
CDR3 DNA: TGTGCCAGCAGTTACAGCGGGGATGGTTCACCCCTCCACTTT
D gene: -
J gene: TRBJ1-6
clone size: -
V gene: TRBV6-2/TRBV6-3

CDR3 protein: CASSVRRSGSGYTF
CDR3 DNA: TGTGCCAGCAGCGTCAGACGCAGCGGCTCTGGCTACACCTTC
D gene: -
J gene: TRBJ1-2
clone size: -
V gene: TRBV9

CDR3 protein: CASSFSSSNQPQHF
CDR3 DNA: TGTGCCAGCAGCTTCTCCAGTAGCAATCAGCCCCAGCATTTT
D gene: -
J gene: TRBJ1-5
clone size: -
V gene: TRBV7-9

CDR3 protein: CASSLNGGAPNEQFF
CDR3 DNA: TGTGCCAGCAGCTTAAACGGGGGGGCCCCCAATGAGCAGTTCTTC
D gene: TRBD2
J gene: TRBJ2-1
clone size: -
V gene: TRBV7-8

CDR3 protein: CASSLTSGRGYEQYF
CDR3 DNA: TGTGCCAGCAGCTTAACATCGGGTAGGGGATACGAGCAGTACTTC
D gene: -
J gene: TRBJ2-7
clone size: once
V gene: TRBV11-2

CDR3 protein: CASKGGRTGELFF
CDR3 DNA: TGCGCCAGCAAGGGGGGGCGCACCGGGGAGCTGTTTTTT
D gene: -
J gene: TRBJ2-2
clone size: -
V gene: TRBV23-1

CDR3 protein: CASSTGGYEQYF
CDR3 DNA: TGTGCCAGCAGTACAGGGGGCTACGAGCAGTACTTC
D gene: TRBD1
J gene: TRBJ2-7
clone size: -
V gene: TRBV27

CDR3 protein: CASGGTGPTYSNQPQHF
CDR3 DNA: TGTGCCAGCGGCGGGACAGGCCCAACTTATAGCAATCAGCCCCAGCATTTT
D gene: TRBD1
J gene: TRBJ1-5
clone size: -
V gene: TRBV27

CDR3 protein: CASSLDRGVDSPLHF
CDR3 DNA: TGTGCCAGCAGCTTAGACAGGGGCGTCGATTCACCCCTCCACTTT
D gene: TRBD1
J gene: TRBJ1-6
clone size: -
V gene: TRBV7-2

CDR3 protein: CASSVVDRGTDTQYF
CDR3 DNA: TGTGCCAGCAGCGTAGTGGACAGGGGCACAGATACGCAGTATTTT
D gene: TRBD1
J gene: TRBJ2-3
clone size: -
V gene: TRBV9

CDR3 protein: CASSPGQGFEAFF
CDR3 DNA: TGTGCCAGCAGTCCGGGACAGGGGTTTGAAGCTTTCTTT
D gene: TRBD1
J gene: TRBJ1-1
clone size: -
V gene: TRBV27

CDR3 protein: CASSTPGLVPDTQYF
CDR3 DNA: TGTGCCAGCAGTACTCCGGGACTAGTGCCAGATACGCAGTATTTT
D gene: TRBD2
J gene: TRBJ2-3
clone size: -
V gene: TRBV28

CDR3 protein: CASRRQGAGNIQYF
CDR3 DNA: TGTGCCAGCAGGAGACAGGGGGCGGGTAACATTCAGTACTTC
D gene: TRBD1
J gene: TRBJ2-4
clone size: -
V gene: TRBV6-5

CDR3 protein: CASSYTPGRGTDTQYF
CDR3 DNA: TGTGCCAGCAGTTATACCCCGGGGAGGGGCACAGATACGCAGTATTTT
D gene: TRBD2
J gene: TRBJ2-3
clone size: once
V gene: TRBV6-5

CDR3 protein: CASSLGRELSNEQFF
CDR3 DNA: TGTGCCAGCAGCTTAGGACGGGAGCTTAGCAATGAGCAGTTCTTC
D gene: -
J gene: TRBJ2-1
clone size: -
V gene: TRBV7-2

CDR3 protein: CASSVGGADTDTQYF
CDR3 DNA: TGCGCCAGCAGCGTGGGGGGAGCGGACACAGATACGCAGTATTTT
D gene: -
J gene: TRBJ2-3
clone size: -
V gene: TRBV5-1

CDR3 protein: CASSSDRFTKNIQYF
CDR3 DNA: TGTGCCAGCTCATCCGACAGATTTACCAAAAACATTCAGTACTTC
D gene: -
J gene: TRBJ2-4
clone size: -
V gene: TRBV18

CDR3 protein: CASSLGGRTDTQYF
CDR3 DNA: TGCGCCAGCAGCTTGGGAGGGCGTACAGATACGCAGTATTTT
D gene: -
J gene: TRBJ2-3
clone size: -
V gene: TRBV5-1

CDR3 protein: CASSQEIGTGILGYEQYF
CDR3 DNA: TGCGCCAGCAGCCAAGAGATCGGGACAGGGATTTTAGGCTACGAGCAGTACTTC
D gene: TRBD1
J gene: TRBJ2-7
clone size: -
V gene: TRBV4-1

CDR3 protein: CASSLWGDTEAFF
CDR3 DNA: TGTGCCAGCAGTTTGTGGGGGGACACTGAAGCTTTCTTT
D gene: -
J gene: TRBJ1-1
clone size: -
V gene: TRBV28

CDR3 protein: CASRPGLATSYNEQFF
CDR3 DNA: TGTGCCAGCAGACCGGGACTAGCGACCTCCTACAATGAGCAGTTCTTC
D gene: TRBD2
J gene: TRBJ2-1
clone size: -
V gene: TRBV28